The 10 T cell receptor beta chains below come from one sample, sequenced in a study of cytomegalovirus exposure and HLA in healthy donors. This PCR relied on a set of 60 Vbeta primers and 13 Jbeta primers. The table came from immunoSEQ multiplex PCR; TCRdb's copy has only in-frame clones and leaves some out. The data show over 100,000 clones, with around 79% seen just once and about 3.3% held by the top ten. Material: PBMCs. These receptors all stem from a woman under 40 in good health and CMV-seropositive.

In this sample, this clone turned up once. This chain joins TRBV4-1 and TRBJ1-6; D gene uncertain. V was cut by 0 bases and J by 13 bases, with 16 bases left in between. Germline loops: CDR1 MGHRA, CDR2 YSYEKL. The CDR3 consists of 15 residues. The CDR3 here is CASSQDEGPSSPLHF. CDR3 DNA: TGCGCCAGCAGCCAAGACGAGGGCCCAAGTTCGCCCCTCCACTTT.

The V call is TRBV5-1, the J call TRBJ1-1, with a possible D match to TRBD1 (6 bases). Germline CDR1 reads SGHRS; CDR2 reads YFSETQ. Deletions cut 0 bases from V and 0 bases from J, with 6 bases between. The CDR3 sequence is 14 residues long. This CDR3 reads CASSLDRVNTEAFF. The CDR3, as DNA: TGCGCCAGCAGCTTGGACAGGGTGAACACTGAAGCTTTCTTT.

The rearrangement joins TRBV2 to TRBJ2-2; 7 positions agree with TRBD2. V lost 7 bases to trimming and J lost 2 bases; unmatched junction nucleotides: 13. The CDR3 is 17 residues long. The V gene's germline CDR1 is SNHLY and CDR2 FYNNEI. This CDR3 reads CASKVTVSGANTGELFF. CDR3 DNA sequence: TGTGCCAGCAAGGTGACAGTGAGCGGGGCTAACACCGGGGAGCTGTTTTTT.

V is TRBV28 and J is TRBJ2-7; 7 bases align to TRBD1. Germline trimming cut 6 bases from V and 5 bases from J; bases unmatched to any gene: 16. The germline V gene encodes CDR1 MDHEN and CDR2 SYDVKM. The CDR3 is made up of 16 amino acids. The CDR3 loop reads CASRQAPGRGSDEQYF. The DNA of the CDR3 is TGTGCCAGCAGGCAGGCCCCGGGCAGGGGGTCGGACGAGCAGTACTTC.

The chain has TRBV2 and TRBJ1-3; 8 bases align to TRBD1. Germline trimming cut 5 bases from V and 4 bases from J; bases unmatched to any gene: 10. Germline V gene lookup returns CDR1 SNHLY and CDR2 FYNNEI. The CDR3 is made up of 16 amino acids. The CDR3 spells CASSLTGEVGGNTIYF. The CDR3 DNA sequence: TGTGCCAGCAGTCTGACAGGGGAAGTGGGGGGAAACACCATATATTTT. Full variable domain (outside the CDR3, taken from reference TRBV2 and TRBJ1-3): EPEVTQTPSHQVTQMGQEVILRCVPISNHLYFYWYRQILGQKVEFLVSFYNNEISEKSEIFDDQFSVERPDGSNFTLKIRSTKLEDSAMYFCASSLTGEVGGNTIYFGEGSWLTVV.

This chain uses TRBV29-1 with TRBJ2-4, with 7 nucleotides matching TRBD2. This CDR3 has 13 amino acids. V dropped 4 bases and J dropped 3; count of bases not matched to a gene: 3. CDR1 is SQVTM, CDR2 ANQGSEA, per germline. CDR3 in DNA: TGCAGCGTTGGAATAGCGGGCAAAAACATTCAGTACTTC. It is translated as CSVGIAGKNIQYF.

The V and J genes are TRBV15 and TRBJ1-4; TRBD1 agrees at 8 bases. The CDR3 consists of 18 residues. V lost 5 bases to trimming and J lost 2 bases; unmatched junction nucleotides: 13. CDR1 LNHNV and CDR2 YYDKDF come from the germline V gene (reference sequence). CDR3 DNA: TGTGCCACCAGCTCTCGTCCCGGGACAGGTCATACTAATGAAAAACTGTTTTTT. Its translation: CATSSRPGTGHTNEKLFF.

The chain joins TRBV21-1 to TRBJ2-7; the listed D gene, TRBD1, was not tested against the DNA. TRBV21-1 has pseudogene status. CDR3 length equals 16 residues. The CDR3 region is CASSRPLDRESYEQYF. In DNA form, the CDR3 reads TGTGCCAGCAGCCGACCGCTGGACAGGGAGTCCTACGAGCAGTACTTC.

The CDR3 DNA reads TGTGCCAGCACCGGGGGACTAGCGGGAACCGGGGAGCTGTTTTTT. It translates to CASTGGLAGTGELFF. The J gene is TRBJ2-2, the V gene TRBV2, with TRBD2 matching over 13 bases. Germline lookup yields CDR1 SNHLY and CDR2 FYNNEI. With 7 bases clipped from V and 5 bases from J, the junction kept 4 bases outside the gene matches. The CDR3 runs 15 residues.

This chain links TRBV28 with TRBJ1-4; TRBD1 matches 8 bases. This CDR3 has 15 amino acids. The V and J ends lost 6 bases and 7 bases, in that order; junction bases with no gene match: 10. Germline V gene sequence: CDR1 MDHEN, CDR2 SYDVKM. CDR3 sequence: CASSQGTGLSEKLFF. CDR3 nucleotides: TGTGCCAGCAGCCAAGGGACAGGTCTGTCTGAAAAACTGTTTTTT.